The 19 T cell receptor beta chains given below trace back to one sample, sequenced in a study of shared T cell receptors in the human thymus. Method: immunoSEQ multiplex PCR; TCRdb's copy keeps in-frame clones and lacks some. The profile shows almost 550,000 clones, about 84% of them singletons. A further study also used this sample, focusing on human thymus T cells.

Sequencing was carried out using thymocytes. These receptors originate from a boy under two years old with a congenital heart defect.

The chain links TRBV4-3 to TRBJ2-2, with 8 bases that match TRBD2. The CDR3 is made up of 19 amino acids. Germline values: CDR1 LGHNA, CDR2 YSLEER. The V and J ends lost 2 bases and 3 bases, in that order; junction bases with no gene match: 14. The CDR3, as DNA: TGCGCCAGCAGCCAATCGACAACCCAAAGCGGGAGAGACACCGGGGAGCTGTTTTTT. Translated: CASSQSTTQSGRDTGELFF.

The chain has TRBV2 and TRBJ1-1, with D maybe TRBD1 (5 bases). From germline, CDR1 is SNHLY and CDR2 FYNNEI. With 6 bases removed from V and 4 bases from J, the gap between germline ends came to 15 bases. This CDR3 contains 14 residues. CDR3: CASRDERGCTEAFF. The CDR3 DNA is TGTGCCAGCAGAGACGAGCGGGGCTGCACTGAAGCTTTCTTT.

This chain uses TRBV15 with TRBJ1-1, with D perhaps TRBD1 (6 bases). Germline values: CDR1 LNHNV, CDR2 YYDKDF (reference sequence). Trimming removed 0 bases from V and 0 bases from J, with 17 bases in between. This CDR3 spans 18 amino acids. CDR3 bases: TGTGCCACCAGCAGAGATGCGAGCCGAGGACAGCTGAACACTGAAGCTTTCTTT. This codes for CATSRDASRGQLNTEAFF.

This clone was picked up one time. The chain uses TRBV18 and TRBJ2-1; 7 bases match TRBD2. J lost 9 bases, V lost 3 bases, and 5 bases had no gene match. The germline V gene has CDR1 KGHSH and CDR2 LQKENI. The CDR3 totals 13 residues. The chain's CDR3 is CASSPRASGEQFF. DNA of the CDR3: TGTGCCAGCTCACCGCGGGCTAGCGGTGAGCAGTTCTTC.

This clone was detected only a few times. The rearrangement uses TRBV7-8 and TRBJ2-7; D possibly corresponds to TRBD2 (6 bases). The CDR3 totals 15 residues. V lost 5 bases and J 0 bases, leaving 14 bases between the germline ends. Germline V gene sequence: CDR1 SGHVS, CDR2 FQNEAQ. The CDR3 DNA reads as TGTGCCAGCAGCCCGCCCGGGGGAGTCTCCTACGAGCAGTACTTC. Translating gives CASSPPGGVSYEQYF.

Here the CDR3 reads CASSRGGDRVTGELFF. CDR3 DNA: TGTGCCAGCAGTAGGGGAGGGGACAGGGTCACCGGGGAGCTGTTTTTT. This rearrangement joins TRBV28 to TRBJ2-2, with 9 positions matching TRBD1. Germline assignment: CDR1 MDHEN and CDR2 SYDVKM. Losses at the gene ends were 5 bases for V and 4 bases for J; bases not matched to a gene: 8. The CDR3 spans 16 residues.

The V call is TRBV6-6, the J call TRBJ1-2; D uncertain. V lost 2 bases, J lost 7 bases, and 14 bases lay in between. The CDR3 contains 14 residues. Germline CDR1 MNHNY, CDR2 SVGAGI (reference sequence). CDR3: CASSYSGPRGGYTF. The DNA for the CDR3 is TGTGCCAGCAGTTACAGCGGCCCGAGAGGTGGCTACACCTTC.

The CDR3 nucleotides are TGTGCCTGGAGTGTACTGGGACTAGCGGGGACCTACGAGCAGTACTTC. It specifies CAWSVLGLAGTYEQYF. The chain uses TRBV30 and TRBJ2-5; 13 nucleotides line up with TRBD2. The DNA end is more similar to TRBJ2-7, so the J call may be wrong. This CDR3 region has 16 residues. Germline CDR1 GTSNPN, CDR2 SVGIG (reference sequence).

The chain links TRBV7-9 to TRBJ2-3; D call uncertain. The CDR3 sequence is 18 residues long. Deletions cut 3 bases from V and 2 bases from J, with 21 bases between. From germline, CDR1 is SEHNR and CDR2 FQNEAQ (reference sequence). The chain's CDR3 is CASSFLQTLTVSTDTQYF. The DNA of the CDR3 is TGTGCCAGCAGCTTCCTTCAAACACTTACAGTGTCCACAGATACGCAGTATTTT.

This chain connects TRBV4-1 to TRBJ2-1, with 7 bases that match TRBD1. The germline V gene has CDR1 MGHRA and CDR2 YSYEKL. There are 17 residues in the CDR3. V was pared by 3 bases and J by 0 bases, with 8 bases of the junction left unmatched. In nucleotides, the CDR3 is TGCGCCAGCAGCCACTCAGGTGACAGGGACTCCTACAATGAGCAGTTCTTC. This encodes CASSHSGDRDSYNEQFF.

The chain combines TRBV5-1 with TRBJ1-1; no reliable D call. Trimming cost V 4 bases and J 1 base, with 20 bases left between them. This CDR3 spans 17 amino acids. Germline V CDR1 and CDR2: SGHRS, YFSETQ. The CDR3 here is CASSRSHSTTENTEAFF. The CDR3 bases are TGCGCCAGCAGCCGCAGTCACTCAACCACAGAGAACACTGAAGCTTTCTTT.

The chain joins TRBV6-5 to TRBJ1-2; no firm D call. CDR3 length: 16 residues. V lost 0 bases and J 7 bases, leaving 18 bases between the germline ends. Germline loops: CDR1 MNHEY, CDR2 SVGAGI. CDR3 region: CASSYSSPNRWPGYTF. Here the CDR3 DNA reads TGTGCCAGCAGTTACTCGAGTCCTAACAGATGGCCTGGCTACACCTTC.

The V and J genes are TRBV11-3 and TRBJ2-5; 7 positions match TRBD2. Germline V gives CDR1 SGHNT, CDR2 YENEEA. The length of the CDR3 is 16 residues. V shed 5 bases and J 0 bases; nucleotides not matched to a gene: 9. This CDR3 is CASSRSSGRYQETQYF. The CDR3 DNA sequence: TGTGCCAGCAGCAGATCTAGCGGACGGTACCAAGAGACCCAGTACTTC.

This chain links TRBV19 with TRBJ1-5; 9 positions agree with TRBD1. The CDR3 totals 19 residues. V gave up 4 bases and J gave up 0 bases; unmatched junction bases: 13. CDR1 LNHDA and CDR2 SQIVND come from the germline V gene (reference sequence). The CDR3 DNA follows: TGTGCCAGTAGTACCCCGGGACAGGGTTTGCAATATAGCAATCAGCCCCAGCATTTT. Encoded protein: CASSTPGQGLQYSNQPQHF.

The chain uses TRBV6-1 and TRBJ2-7, with D possibly being TRBD1 (6 bases). This CDR3 has 13 residues. Trimming removed 6 bases from V and 4 bases from J, with 13 bases in between. Germline V CDR1 and CDR2: MNHNS, SASEGT. Written as DNA, the CDR3 is TGTGCCAGCAGAACAGGGACATTATACGAGCAGTACTTC. The encoded protein is CASRTGTLYEQYF.

The genes are TRBV5-1 and TRBJ2-7; 8 positions match TRBD1. Per the germline V gene, CDR1 is SGHRS and CDR2 is YFSETQ. Trimming at V came to 0 bases and at J to 4 bases, leaving 9 bases not matched to a gene. This CDR3 has 16 residues. The CDR3 here is CASSLARTGLEYEQYF. In nucleotides, the CDR3 is TGCGCCAGCAGCTTGGCCCGGACAGGGCTTGAGTACGAGCAGTACTTC.

This sequence joins TRBV28 and TRBJ1-5; 9 bases fit TRBD1. V lost 5 bases and J lost 4; bases outside the gene matches: 6. This CDR3 is built from 15 residues. Per germline, CDR1 MDHEN and CDR2 SYDVKM. The CDR3 protein is CASSNRTGENQPQHF. The CDR3 DNA reads as TGTGCCAGCAGTAATCGGACAGGGGAAAATCAGCCCCAGCATTTT.

The chain recombines TRBV4-1 with TRBJ2-7; D is possibly TRBD2 (6 bases). Germline loops: CDR1 MGHRA, CDR2 YSYEKL. The CDR3 has 15 amino acids. V lost 0 bases to trimming and J lost 2 bases, with 11 bases between them. CDR3 sequence reads: CASSQDRGIAYEQYF. The CDR3 nucleotides read TGCGCCAGCAGCCAAGATCGCGGGATTGCCTACGAGCAGTACTTC.

CDR3 region: CSVARMQTSGRHSYEQYF. CDR3 nucleotide sequence: TGCAGCGTTGCACGGATGCAGACTAGCGGGAGACACTCCTACGAGCAGTACTTC. This chain connects TRBV29-1 to TRBJ2-7; TRBD2 matches at 12 bases. Germline trimming cut 4 bases from V and 0 bases from J; bases unmatched to any gene: 13. Germline lookup yields CDR1 SQVTM and CDR2 ANQGSEA. The CDR3 contains 18 residues.